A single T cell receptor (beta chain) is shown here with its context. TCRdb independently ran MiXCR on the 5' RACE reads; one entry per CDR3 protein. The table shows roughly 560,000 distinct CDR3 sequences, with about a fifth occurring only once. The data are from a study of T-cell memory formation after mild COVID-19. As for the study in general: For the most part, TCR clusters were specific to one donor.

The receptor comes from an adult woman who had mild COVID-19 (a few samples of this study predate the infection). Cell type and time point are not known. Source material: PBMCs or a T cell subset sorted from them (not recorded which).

Here the CDR3 reads CASSLSPDGGYEQYF. CDR3 sequence (DNA): TGCGCCAGCAGCTTGTCGCCTGATGGTGGATACGAGCAGTACTTC. The gene calls are TRBV5-1 and TRBJ2-7; D is undetermined. Trimming took 1 base from V and 4 from J, leaving 15 bases between them. Germline V lookup: CDR1 SGHRS, CDR2 YFSETQ. The CDR3 runs to 15 residues.